The entry below describes one T cell receptor (beta chain). The sample is drawn from a study of T cell responses to AZD1222 COVID-19 vaccine. The table came from immunoSEQ multiplex PCR; TCRdb's copy has only in-frame clones and leaves some out. The data show around 180,000 clones, with about 87% seen just once and about 3% held by the top ten. The V and J ends lost 6 bases and 5 bases respectively, with 16 bases between them. Germline V gives CDR1 SGHVS, CDR2 FQNEAQ. This CDR3 is 14 amino acids long. The sequence came from an adult in good health. The chain employs TRBV7-8 and TRBJ2-5; D is uncertain. Here the sequenced sample was peripheral blood, taken on day 0 of MenACWY control vaccination. CDR3 protein: CASRAYGVAETQYF. DNA of the CDR3: TGTGCCAGCAGAGCTTACGGCGTTGCGGAGACCCAGTACTTC.